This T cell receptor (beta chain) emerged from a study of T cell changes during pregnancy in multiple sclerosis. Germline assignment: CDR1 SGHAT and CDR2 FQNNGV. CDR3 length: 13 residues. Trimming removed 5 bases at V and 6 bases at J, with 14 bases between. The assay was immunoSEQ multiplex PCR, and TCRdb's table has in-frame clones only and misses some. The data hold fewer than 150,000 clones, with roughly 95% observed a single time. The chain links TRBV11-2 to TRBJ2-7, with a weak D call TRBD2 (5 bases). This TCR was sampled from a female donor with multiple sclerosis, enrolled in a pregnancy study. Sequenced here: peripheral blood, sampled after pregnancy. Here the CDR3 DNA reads TGTGCCAGCAGCCCCACAGCGGCCTCCGAGCAGTACTTC. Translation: CASSPTAASEQYF.